The 11 T cell receptor beta chains below come from one sample, sequenced in a study of blood T cells in healthy people across ages. A second 7 to 11 cycle PCR used barcoded and J-beta primers. TCRdb passed the 5' RACE reads through MiXCR, listing each CDR3 protein once. This sample has 1.5 million to 2 million distinct CDR3 sequences, with approximately 30% found just once. Specimen: blood. These receptors all come from a woman between 25 and 40 years old in good health.

The rearrangement uses TRBV12-3 or TRBV12-4 and TRBJ2-2, with 10 bases that match TRBD1. V shed 6 bases, J shed 5 bases, and the junction held 3 bases outside the gene matches. The CDR3 covers 14 residues. The CDR3, as DNA: TGTGCCAGCAGGGGACAGGGGAAGACCGGGGAGCTGTTTTTT. Translated, it gives CASRGQGKTGELFF.

This chain links TRBV18 with TRBJ2-3, with 9 bases lining up with TRBD2. The germline gives CDR1 KGHSH, CDR2 LQKENI. CDR3 length: 19 residues. The J segment lost 4 bases and the V segment lost 1 base, leaving 15 bases of the junction unmatched. The DNA of the CDR3 is TGTGCCAGCTCACCACTAGCGGGGGCCTCGACCAGCATCCCAGATACGCAGTATTTT. It encodes CASSPLAGASTSIPDTQYF.

This clonotype occurred a few times. The rearrangement joins TRBV28 to TRBJ2-7; possible D gene TRBD1, 5 bases. Trimming shortened V by 4 bases and J by 4 bases, and 11 bases separated the two germline ends. Germline V gene sequence: CDR1 MDHEN, CDR2 SYDVKM. This CDR3 contains 13 residues. The chain's CDR3 is CASSSAGPYEQYF. The DNA for the CDR3 is TGTGCCAGCAGTTCGGCAGGGCCATACGAGCAGTACTTC. The full variable domain, its missing parts supplied by reference TRBV28 and TRBJ2-7, is DVKVTQSSRYLVKRTGEKVFLECVQDMDHENMFWYRQDPGLGLRLIYFSYDVKMKEKGDIPEGYSVSREKKERFSLILESASTNQTSMYLCASSSAGPYEQYFGPGTRLTVT.

This clonotype appeared many times. This chain uses TRBV6-6 with TRBJ2-7, with TRBD2 identical over 8 bases. The germline CDR1 and CDR2 sequences are MNHNY and SVGAGI (reference sequence). The CDR3 is 14 amino acids. The junction had 9 bases not matched to a gene; V was cut back by 7 bases and J by 4 bases. This CDR3 reads CASTHRASGYEQYF. DNA for the CDR3: TGTGCCAGCACCCACAGGGCTAGCGGGTACGAGCAGTACTTC.

V is TRBV29-1 and J is TRBJ2-2; D may be TRBD1 (6 bases). With 7 bases removed from V and 8 bases from J, the gap between germline ends came to 17 bases. In germline, CDR1 is SQVTM, CDR2 ANQGSEA. The CDR3 runs to 13 residues. The CDR3 reads CSAAGTWTGELFF. DNA for the CDR3: TGCAGCGCCGCCGGGACATGGACGGGGGAGCTGTTTTTT.

This clonotype showed up many times. The V call is TRBV10-3, the J call TRBJ2-5; 7 nucleotides agree with TRBD1. The J segment lost 5 bases and the V segment lost 7 bases, leaving 4 bases of the junction unmatched. CDR3 length: 12 amino acids. The germline gives CDR1 ENHRY, CDR2 SYGVKD. The CDR3 DNA is TGTGCCATCAAAGGGGGCGGGGAGACCCAGTACTTC. Its translation: CAIKGGGETQYF.

Concerning this clonotype itself: At one end the junction does not follow the germline gene, possibly because of a read error. This rearrangement joins TRBV29-1 to TRBJ1-2, with D possibly matching TRBD1 (5 bases). There are 13 residues in the CDR3. CDR1 is SQVTM and CDR2 is ANQGSEA in the germline V gene. The CDR3 reads CSGGGHIAHGCTF. The CDR3 nucleotides are TGCAGCGGGGGTGGACATATCGCCCATGGCTGCACCTTC. Full variable domain (outside the CDR3, taken from reference TRBV29-1 and TRBJ1-2): SAVISQKPSRDICQRGTSLTIQCQVDSQVTMMFWYRQQPGQSLTLIATANQGSEATYESGFVIDKFPISRPNLTFSTLTVSNMSPEDSSIYLCSGGGHIAHGCTFGSGTRLTVV.

This clonotype was picked up a small number of times. The J gene is TRBJ2-3, the V gene TRBV5-1; D not certain. V was clipped by 4 bases and J by 7 bases, with 10 bases between them. Germline V CDR1 and CDR2: SGHRS, YFSETQ. This CDR3 contains 12 residues. The CDR3 region has the DNA TGCGCCAGCAGCCCTCCGGCGTATACGCAGTATTTT. Its protein product is CASSPPAYTQYF.

This clonotype was observed many times. The chain employs TRBV10-3 and TRBJ2-1; 7 nucleotides match TRBD2. Germline-derived CDR1 and CDR2 are ENHRY and SYGVKD. This CDR3 contains 12 residues. Losses at the gene ends were 10 bases for V and 8 bases for J; bases not matched to a gene: 8. CDR3 DNA sequence: TGTGCCACCGGAGAGCGGGACTATGAGCAGTTCTTC. Protein: CATGERDYEQFF.

A few counts support this clonotype. This chain connects TRBV20-1 to TRBJ2-7, with 7 bases fitting TRBD2. CDR1 is DFQATT and CDR2 is SNEGSKA in the germline V gene (reference sequence). After removal of 1 base from V and 0 bases from J, the junction contained 9 bases not matched to a gene. The CDR3 sequence is 16 residues long. CDR3 coding DNA: TGCAGTGCTAGAGGTACGACTAGCACGAGCTCCTACGAGCAGTACTTC. This translates into CSARGTTSTSSYEQYF.

This clonotype has a handful of counts. The rearrangement joins TRBV20-1 to TRBJ2-3; 8 nucleotides align to TRBD2. Germline CDR1 DFQATT, CDR2 SNEGSKA (reference sequence). The trim removed 6 bases at V and 5 bases at J, leaving 10 bases unmatched. There are 14 residues in the CDR3. CDR3 amino acids: CSAYRREAGDTQYF. CDR3 bases: TGCAGTGCCTATAGGCGGGAGGCGGGAGATACGCAGTATTTT.